A selection of T cell receptor beta chains follows, all from one sample in a study of OX40 agonist ivuxolimab in advanced cancers. TCRdb keeps only in-frame clones here, not all; method: immunoSEQ multiplex PCR. The sample records about 72,000 clones, 88% being singletons. Sequenced material: CD4+ or CD8+ T cells sorted from blood, taken in a trial of the OX40 agonist ivuxolimab. The origin of the receptors is an adult with an advanced solid tumor such as melanoma, head and neck, liver or kidney cancer. CDR3s include the opening cysteine and the closing phenylalanine or tryptophan. A D gene is named only where the DNA matches it firmly. Size values are once, few and many counts, or a class for expanded clones, and some rows have none.

cdr3_aa cdr3_nt j_call v_call d_call clone_size
CASSLSGQWNSPLHF TGTGCCAGCAGTTTATCGGGACAGTGGAATTCACCCCTCCACTTT TRBJ1-6 TRBV27 TRBD1 .
CASSLGVNTEAFF TGTGCCAGCAGCTTAGGGGTGAACACTGAAGCTTTCTTT TRBJ1-1 TRBV11-3 . .
CASSVPWAQGEKLFF TGTGCCAGCAGCGTACCTTGGGCTCAGGGTGAAAAACTGTTTTTT TRBJ1-4 TRBV11-3 . .
CASSFWTGRREEYF TGTGCCAGCAGTTTTTGGACCGGACGGCGCGAGGAGTACTTC TRBJ2-7 TRBV28 . .
CASSQRGLASNEQFF TGTGCCAGCAGCCAGCGAGGTCTAGCGTCAAATGAGCAGTTCTTC TRBJ2-1 TRBV7-3 . once
CASSVLSDYEQYF TGCGCCAGCAGCGTTTTATCGGACTACGAGCAGTACTTC TRBJ2-7 TRBV5-1 . .
CASTLQGSPKVFF TGTGCCAGCACATTACAGGGAAGTCCTAAGGTGTTTTTT TRBJ2-2 TRBV6-6 . .
CASGARSRGYTF TGTGCCAGTGGCGCCCGATCCAGGGGCTACACCTTC TRBJ1-2 TRBV19 . .
CASSLKLAGGRAQFF TGTGCCAGCAGCTTGAAGCTAGCGGGGGGACGGGCGCAGTTCTTC TRBJ2-1 TRBV5-6 TRBD2 .
CASSLWRLAGGPGEQYF TGTGCCAGCAGTTTATGGAGACTAGCGGGGGGGCCGGGCGAGCAGTACTTC TRBJ2-7 TRBV28 TRBD2 medium-sized
CASSYGSSNTEAFF TGCGCCAGCAGCTATGGGTCCTCGAACACTGAAGCTTTCTTT TRBJ1-1 TRBV5-1 . .
CASSQDEIRRLTGELFF TGCGCCAGCAGCCAAGATGAGATCAGGAGGCTGACCGGGGAGCTGTTTTTT TRBJ2-2 TRBV4-3 . .
CASSSIYNEQFF TGTGCCAGCAGCTCAATCTACAATGAGCAGTTCTTC TRBJ2-1 TRBV7-2 . .
CASSTQGNYEQYF TGTGCCAGCAGCACACAGGGGAACTACGAGCAGTACTTC TRBJ2-7 TRBV28 TRBD1 .
CASSPVYSNQPQHF TGTGCCAGCAGCCCTGTCTATAGCAATCAGCCCCAGCATTTT TRBJ1-5 TRBV5-5 . .
CASNPQGHSYEQYF TGTGCCAGCAATCCCCAGGGTCACTCCTACGAGCAGTACTTC TRBJ2-7 TRBV2 . .
CASSRTGGGNTGELFF TGTGCCAGCAGCCGGACAGGGGGCGGGAACACCGGGGAGCTGTTTTTT TRBJ2-2 TRBV7-3 TRBD1 .
CASSGTFYEQYF TGTGCCAGCAGCGGGACTTTCTACGAGCAGTACTTC TRBJ2-7 TRBV5-5 . .
CASRAGANEQFF TGTGCCAGTAGGGCAGGGGCCAATGAGCAGTTCTTC TRBJ2-1 TRBV19 . .
CASSPIGTGVDEQYF TGTGCCAGCTCACCAATAGGGACAGGGGTAGACGAGCAGTACTTC TRBJ2-7 TRBV18 TRBD1 .
CASSLGSQSMDYGYTF TGTGCCAGCAGCTTAGGGTCCCAGTCAATGGACTATGGCTACACCTTC TRBJ1-2 TRBV7-2 . .
CASSLGPSAADF TGTGCCAGCAGCTTAGGGCCATCCGCTGCCGACTTC TRBJ2-5 TRBV11-2 . .
CSVGGGTGVNEKLFF TGCAGCGTTGGGGGCGGGACAGGGGTTAATGAAAAACTGTTTTTT TRBJ1-4 TRBV29-1 TRBD1 .
CASRQLRDRVPYGYTF TGTGCCAGTAGGCAACTCCGGGACAGGGTTCCCTATGGCTACACCTTC TRBJ1-2 TRBV19 TRBD1 .
CASSFRQPQETQYF TGTGCCAGCAGCTTCCGACAACCTCAAGAGACCCAGTACTTC TRBJ2-5 TRBV11-2 . .
CASSPQVATNEKLFF TGCGCCAGCAGTCCCCAAGTTGCAACTAATGAAAAACTGTTTTTT TRBJ1-4 TRBV5-1 . .
CASSDPQGTDFSGELFF TGCGCCAGCAGTGACCCCCAAGGGACTGACTTTTCCGGGGAGCTGTTTTTT TRBJ2-2 TRBV10-2 . .
CASSPTPDRINSPLHF TGTGCCAGCTCACCGACACCGGACAGGATTAATTCACCCCTCCACTTT TRBJ1-6 TRBV18 TRBD1 .
CASSRGKWDQPQHF TGTGCCAGCAGCCGGGGAAAGTGGGATCAGCCCCAGCATTTT TRBJ1-5 TRBV5-4 . .
CASSQDQGGQGNQPQHF TGTGCCAGCAGCCAAGATCAAGGGGGACAGGGGAATCAGCCCCAGCATTTT TRBJ1-5 TRBV5-4 TRBD1 .
CASSQPSLTGNYEQYF TGTGCCAGCAGCCAACCGTCGCTAACAGGGAACTACGAGCAGTACTTC TRBJ2-7 TRBV4-2 . once
CASSQDRGLGGYTF TGCGCCAGCAGCCAAGACCGGGGCCTCGGGGGCTACACCTTC TRBJ1-2 TRBV4-3 . .
CATSPGRDYGYTF TGTGCCACCTCACCGGGGCGGGACTATGGCTACACCTTC TRBJ1-2 TRBV6-5 . .
CASSYHPSSNEQFF TGTGCCAGCAGTTACCATCCTAGCTCCAATGAGCAGTTCTTC TRBJ2-1 TRBV6-5 . few
CASSLATSGSSYNEQFF TGTGCCAGCAGTTTAGCTACTAGCGGTAGCTCCTACAATGAGCAGTTCTTC TRBJ2-1 TRBV28 TRBD2 .
CASSPSTDTQYF TGTGCCAGCAGCCCTAGCACAGATACGCAGTATTTT TRBJ2-3 TRBV11-2 . .
CAWSVKGISGNEQFF TGTGCCTGGAGTGTAAAAGGGATATCGGGCAATGAGCAGTTCTTC TRBJ2-1 TRBV30 . .
CASSQDVYEQFF TGCGCCAGCAGCCAAGATGTATATGAGCAGTTCTTC TRBJ2-1 TRBV4-1 . .
CASSPRLAGPKYEQYF TGCGCCAGCAGTCCTAGACTAGCGGGCCCTAAATACGAGCAGTACTTC TRBJ2-7 TRBV5-1 TRBD2 .
CAWSVRDRAGQPQHF TGTGCCTGGAGTGTACGGGACAGGGCGGGTCAGCCCCAGCATTTT TRBJ1-5 TRBV30 TRBD1 .
CASSHRGVRGYTF TGTGCCAGCAGCCACAGGGGAGTGAGGGGCTACACCTTC TRBJ1-2 TRBV7-6 TRBD1 .
CASSGRQPNTEAFF TGTGCCAGCAGTGGCCGACAGCCGAACACTGAAGCTTTCTTT TRBJ1-1 TRBV6-5 . .
CASSPQGTGGASPTEQFF TGTGCCAGCTCACCACAGGGGACAGGGGGCGCAAGTCCCACTGAGCAGTTCTTC TRBJ2-1 TRBV18 TRBD1 .
CASSLSTSSYNEQFF TGTGCCAGCAGCTTGTCGACTAGCTCCTACAATGAGCAGTTCTTC TRBJ2-1 TRBV5-4 . .
CASSLTGQPQHF TGTGCCAGCAGTTTAACCGGACAGCCCCAGCATTTT TRBJ1-5 TRBV28 . .
CASSVAAENGFYEQYF TGTGCCAGCAGCGTAGCTGCCGAGAACGGTTTCTACGAGCAGTACTTC TRBJ2-7 TRBV9 . few
CATSLIYSNQPQHF TGTGCCACCAGCTTGATATATAGCAATCAGCCCCAGCATTTT TRBJ1-5 TRBV15 . .
CAIGSGIYSNQPQHF TGTGCCATCGGGTCAGGAATTTATAGCAATCAGCCCCAGCATTTT TRBJ1-5 TRBV10-3 . .
CASSLADRGMRDYGYTF TGTGCCAGCAGCTTGGCCGACAGGGGTATGAGGGACTATGGCTACACCTTC TRBJ1-2 TRBV5-4 TRBD1 .
CASTPSGPFSYEQYF TGTGCCAGCACCCCATCGGGGCCCTTTTCCTACGAGCAGTACTTC TRBJ2-7 TRBV27 . .
CASSIDGIGNQPQHF TGTGCCAGTAGTATAGACGGGATCGGCAATCAGCCCCAGCATTTT TRBJ1-5 TRBV19 . .